This TCR beta chain was identified during a study of metastatic and nonmetastatic thyroid tumors. For the study at large: Both malignant and benign thyroid patients supplied peripheral blood and tumor or nodule tissue samples, across which the repertoires of these patients were then compared. Whole-study results and caveats: In both blood and tumor samples, TCR beta diversity was reported significantly higher for malignant than benign nodules.

All patients were treatment-naive before thyroid surgery. A remark on this clone: Its antigen is unidentified.

CDR3 length equals 8 residues. The germline V and J ends were trimmed by 7 bases and 11 bases, with 5 bases remaining between them. Germline CDR1 MNHNS, CDR2 SASEGT. Study processing details: Differences in CDR3 between clinicopathological groups were drawn on to build a classifier intended to discriminate distant-metastatic papillary thyroid cancer patients. MiXCR reprocessed the PCR reads for TCRdb. TCRdb's processing, not the authors' own work, is the source of the V and J calls. Of about 6,900 clones listed, around a quarter are singletons. This sequence originates from a male donor with papillary thyroid cancer or a benign thyroid nodule (not recorded which). Some clones in this sample may be carry-over from other donors' samples. The sample consisted of adjacent normal tissue. V and J are TRBV6-1 and TRBJ1-1; D is ambiguous. The CDR3 spells CASKRAFF. The CDR3 DNA follows: TGTGCCAGCAAGCGGGCTTTCTTT.